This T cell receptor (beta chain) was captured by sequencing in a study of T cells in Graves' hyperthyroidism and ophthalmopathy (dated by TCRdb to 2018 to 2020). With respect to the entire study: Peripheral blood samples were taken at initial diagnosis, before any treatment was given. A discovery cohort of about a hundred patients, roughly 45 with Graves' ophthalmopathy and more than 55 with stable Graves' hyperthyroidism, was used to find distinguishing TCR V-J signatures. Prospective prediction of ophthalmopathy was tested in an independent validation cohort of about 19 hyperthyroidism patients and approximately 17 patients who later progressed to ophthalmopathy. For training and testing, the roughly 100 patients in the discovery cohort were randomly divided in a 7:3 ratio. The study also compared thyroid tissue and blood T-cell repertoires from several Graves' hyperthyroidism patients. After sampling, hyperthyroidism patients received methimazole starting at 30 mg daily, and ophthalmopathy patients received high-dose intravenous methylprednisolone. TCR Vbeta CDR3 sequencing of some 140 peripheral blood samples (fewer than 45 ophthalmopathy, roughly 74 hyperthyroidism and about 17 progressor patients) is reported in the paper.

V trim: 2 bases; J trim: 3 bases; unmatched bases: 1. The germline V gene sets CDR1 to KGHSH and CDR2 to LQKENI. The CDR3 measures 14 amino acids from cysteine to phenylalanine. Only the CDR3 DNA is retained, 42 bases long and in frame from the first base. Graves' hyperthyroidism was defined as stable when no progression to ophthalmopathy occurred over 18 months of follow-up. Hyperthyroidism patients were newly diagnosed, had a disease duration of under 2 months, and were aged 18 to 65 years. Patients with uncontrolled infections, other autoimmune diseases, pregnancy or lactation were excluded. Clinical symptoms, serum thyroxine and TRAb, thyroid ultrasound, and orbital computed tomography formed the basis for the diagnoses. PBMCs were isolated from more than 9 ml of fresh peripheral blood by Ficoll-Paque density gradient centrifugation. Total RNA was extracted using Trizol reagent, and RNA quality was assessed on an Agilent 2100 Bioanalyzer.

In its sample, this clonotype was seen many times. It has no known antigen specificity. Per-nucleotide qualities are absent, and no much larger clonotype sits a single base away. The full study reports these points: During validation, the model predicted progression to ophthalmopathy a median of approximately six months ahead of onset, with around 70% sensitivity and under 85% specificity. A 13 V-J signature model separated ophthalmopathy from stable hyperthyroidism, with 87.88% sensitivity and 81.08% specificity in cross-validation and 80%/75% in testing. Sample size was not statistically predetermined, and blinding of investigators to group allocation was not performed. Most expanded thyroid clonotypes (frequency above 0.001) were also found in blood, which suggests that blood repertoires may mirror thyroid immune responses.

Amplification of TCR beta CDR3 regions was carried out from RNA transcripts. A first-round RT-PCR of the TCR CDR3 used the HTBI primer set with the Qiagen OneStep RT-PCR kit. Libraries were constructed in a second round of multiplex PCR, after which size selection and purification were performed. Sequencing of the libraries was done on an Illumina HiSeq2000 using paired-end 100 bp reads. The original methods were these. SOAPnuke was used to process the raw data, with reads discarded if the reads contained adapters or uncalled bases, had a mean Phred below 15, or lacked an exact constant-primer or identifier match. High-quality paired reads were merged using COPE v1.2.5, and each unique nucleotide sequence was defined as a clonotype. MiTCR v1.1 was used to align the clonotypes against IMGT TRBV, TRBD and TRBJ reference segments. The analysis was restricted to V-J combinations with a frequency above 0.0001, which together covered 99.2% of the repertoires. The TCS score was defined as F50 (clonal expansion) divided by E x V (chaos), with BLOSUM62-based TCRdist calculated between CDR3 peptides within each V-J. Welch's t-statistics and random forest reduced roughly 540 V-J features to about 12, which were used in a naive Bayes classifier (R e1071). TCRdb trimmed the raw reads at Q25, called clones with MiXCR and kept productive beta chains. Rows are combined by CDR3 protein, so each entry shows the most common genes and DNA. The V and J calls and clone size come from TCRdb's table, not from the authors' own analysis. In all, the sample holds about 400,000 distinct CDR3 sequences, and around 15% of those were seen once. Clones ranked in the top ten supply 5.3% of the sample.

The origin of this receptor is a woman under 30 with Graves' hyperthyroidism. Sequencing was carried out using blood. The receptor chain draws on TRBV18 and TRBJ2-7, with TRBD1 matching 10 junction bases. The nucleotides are TGTGCCAGCTCACCAGGACAGGGGGTCTACGAGCAGTACTTC. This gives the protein CASSPGQGVYEQYF.